The 17 T cell receptor beta chains below come from one sample, sequenced in a study of blood T cells in healthy people across ages. A second PCR of roughly 7 to 11 cycles used a sample-barcoded 5' primer and a J-beta primer mix. TCRdb reprocessed the 5' RACE reads via MiXCR and lists one record per CDR3 protein. Among some 750,000 distinct CDR3 sequences listed, about a fifth were seen once. The sample was blood. Receptors were obtained from a man between 65 and 80 years old in good health.

The chain combines TRBV10-3 with TRBJ2-7; D not certain. The CDR3 runs to 14 residues. CDR1 and CDR2 from the germline V gene are ENHRY and SYGVKD. V lost 0 bases to trimming and J lost 2 bases, with 8 bases between them. CDR3 coding DNA: TGTGCCATCAGTGAGTCGGTTACCCCCTACGAGCAGTACTTC. This sequence encodes CAISESVTPYEQYF.

V is TRBV5-1 and J is TRBJ1-1; the D gene is possibly TRBD1 (5 bases). Between the trimmed V and J ends, which lost 0 bases and 7 bases, there was a span of 13 bases. This CDR3 contains 14 residues. Germline CDR1 reads SGHRS; CDR2 reads YFSETQ. Here the CDR3 DNA reads TGCGCCAGCAGCTTGGTGGACGGGGCCCTTGAAGCTTTCTTT. Its protein product is CASSLVDGALEAFF. The full variable domain, its missing parts supplied by reference TRBV5-1 and TRBJ1-1, is KAGVTQTPRYLIKTRGQQVTLSCSPISGHRSVSWYQQTPGQGLQFLFEYFSETQRNKGNFPGRFSGRQFSNSRSEMNVSTLELGDSALYLCASSLVDGALEAFFGQGTRLTVV.

This clonotype was counted between two and nine times. The chain uses TRBV5-1 and TRBJ1-2; the D is unclear. Trimming took 2 bases from V and 7 from J, leaving 18 bases between them. The germline CDR1 and CDR2 sequences are SGHRS and YFSETQ. The CDR3 runs to 15 residues. CDR3 sequence (DNA): TGCGCCAGCAGCTTTTCCCTTCACGACCCGAGTGGCTACACCTTC. Its translation is CASSFSLHDPSGYTF.

This clonotype was seen at least ten times. The chain has TRBV5-1 and TRBJ1-2; TRBD1 agrees at 10 bases. The CDR3 extends over 15 amino acids. Germline loops: CDR1 SGHRS, CDR2 YFSETQ. The V and J ends lost 4 bases and 4 bases, in that order; junction bases with no gene match: 7. The CDR3 DNA is TGCGCCAGCAGCAGTCCGGGACAGGGGAGCTATGGCTACACCTTC. It codes for CASSSPGQGSYGYTF. Full variable domain (outside the CDR3, taken from reference TRBV5-1 and TRBJ1-2): KAGVTQTPRYLIKTRGQQVTLSCSPISGHRSVSWYQQTPGQGLQFLFEYFSETQRNKGNFPGRFSGRQFSNSRSEMNVSTLELGDSALYLCASSSPGQGSYGYTFGSGTRLTVV.

The chain employs TRBV4-3 and TRBJ2-3, with 9 bases lining up with TRBD1. The germline V gene has CDR1 LGHNA and CDR2 YSLEER. The CDR3 runs 16 residues. With V trimmed by 2 bases and J by 4 bases, 7 bases remained unmatched. The CDR3 loop is CASSQTGTGLADTQYF. In DNA form, the CDR3 reads TGCGCCAGCAGCCAAACCGGGACAGGGCTTGCAGATACGCAGTATTTT.

The chain combines TRBV12-3 or TRBV12-4 with TRBJ2-2, with TRBD2 matching 8 bases. The CDR3 loop spans 16 amino acids. V was clipped by 5 bases and J by 5 bases; unmatched bases: 10. CDR3 sequence (DNA): TGTGCCAGCAGTCTTGCTCCGGGAGGGCTTACCGGGGAGCTGTTTTTT. The encoded protein is CASSLAPGGLTGELFF.

This clonotype appeared a few times. V usage is TRBV15 and J usage is TRBJ2-1; D possibly corresponds to TRBD2 (6 bases). The germline gives CDR1 LNHNV, CDR2 YYDKDF (reference sequence). The CDR3 spans 17 residues. With 0 bases removed from V and 5 bases from J, the gap between germline ends came to 17 bases. CDR3: CATSRDRRGTDNNEQFF. Written as DNA, the CDR3 is TGTGCCACCAGCAGAGATCGGAGGGGCACAGACAACAATGAGCAGTTCTTC.

V and J are TRBV12-3 or TRBV12-4 and TRBJ1-3, with no clear D. The CDR3 loop spans 14 amino acids. The V gene lost 8 bases and the J gene lost 2 bases, with 13 bases spanning the gap. As DNA, the CDR3 is TGTGCCAGCGAGGGAGCTGTAACTGGAAACACCATATATTTT. This sequence encodes CASEGAVTGNTIYF.

There are many counts of this clonotype. V gene TRBV3-1 combines with J gene TRBJ1-1; a possible D gene is TRBD1 (6 bases). V lost 5 bases and J lost 2, with 12 bases in between. CDR1 and CDR2 from the germline V gene are LGHDT and YNNKEL (reference sequence). This CDR3 has 14 residues. Here the CDR3 reads CASSMGAPNTEAFF. In DNA form, the CDR3 reads TGTGCCAGCAGCATGGGGGCACCTAACACTGAAGCTTTCTTT. The full variable domain, in which reference TRBV3-1 and TRBJ1-1 provide the parts outside the CDR3, is DTAVSQTPKYLVTQMGNDKSIKCEQNLGHDTMYWYKQDSKKFLKIMFSYNNKELIINETVPNRFSPKSPDKAHLNLHINSLELGDSAVYFCASSMGAPNTEAFFGQGTRLTVV.

This chain uses TRBV6-5 with TRBJ2-1, with D perhaps matching TRBD2 (5 bases). Deletions cut 8 bases from V and 8 bases from J, with 10 bases between. The CDR3 runs to 11 residues. Germline V lookup: CDR1 MNHEY, CDR2 SVGAGI. The CDR3 DNA is TGTGCCAGCGGTCGCGGGTATGAGCAGTTCTTC. It is translated as CASGRGYEQFF.

This clonotype was found a few times. This chain links TRBV7-6 with TRBJ2-3; D perhaps matches TRBD1 (5 bases). CDR1 SGHVS and CDR2 FNYEAQ come from the germline V gene. V was clipped by 0 bases and J by 3 bases, with 13 bases between them. This CDR3 is built from 16 residues. CDR3 sequence reads: CASSLAVGKGTDTQYF. The DNA of the CDR3 is TGTGCCAGCAGCTTAGCGGTAGGGAAGGGGACAGATACGCAGTATTTT.

This chain links TRBV6-1 with TRBJ2-7; tentative D call: TRBD2 (5 bases). CDR1 is MNHNS, CDR2 SASEGT, per germline. V was clipped by 7 bases and J by 0 bases, with 13 bases between them. The CDR3 has 14 amino acids. The CDR3 sequence is CASNQGLSSYEQYF. CDR3 sequence (DNA): TGTGCCAGCAACCAAGGACTCAGCTCCTACGAGCAGTACTTC.

This clonotype showed up just a few times. The junction departs from germline at one end; a sequencing error may be responsible. This chain uses TRBV5-1 with TRBJ2-1; maybe TRBD2 (6 bases). This CDR3 spans 15 amino acids. Germline V gene lookup returns CDR1 SGHRS and CDR2 YFSETQ. For the CDR3, the DNA is TGCGTCAGCAGCATAGGACTATCCTCCAACAATGAGCAGTTCTTC. This codes for CVSSIGLSSNNEQFF.

V usage is TRBV20-1 and J usage is TRBJ1-4; D ambiguous. The V end lost 7 bases, the J end lost 3 bases, and 12 bases lay between the germline ends. The CDR3 is made up of 13 amino acids. Germline V lookup: CDR1 DFQATT, CDR2 SNEGSKA (reference sequence). The CDR3 loop is CSVALISNEKLFF. In nucleotides, the CDR3 is TGCAGTGTCGCGCTCATTTCTAATGAAAAACTGTTTTTT.

The chain carries TRBV6-6 and TRBJ1-5; TRBD1 agrees at 8 bases. V lost 8 bases, J lost 2 bases, and 11 bases stayed unmatched. CDR3 size: 16 residues. Germline CDR1 is MNHNY and CDR2 is SVGAGI (reference sequence). CDR3 residues: CASVGQGGSGNQPQHF. CDR3 nucleotides: TGTGCCAGCGTAGGACAGGGCGGATCAGGCAATCAGCCCCAGCATTTT.

V is TRBV6-2 or TRBV6-3 and J is TRBJ1-2; tentative D call: TRBD1 (6 bases). Germline V gene sequence: CDR1 MNHEY, CDR2 SVGEGT. This CDR3 region has 15 residues. Trimming shortened V by 6 bases and J by 4 bases, and 18 bases separated the two germline ends. The CDR3 region is CASSPIDRTLYGYTF. The CDR3 DNA is TGTGCCAGCAGCCCAATTGACAGGACCCTCTATGGCTACACCTTC.

This clonotype occurred a few times. The chain recombines TRBV20-1 with TRBJ2-3; tentative D call: TRBD1 (6 bases). Germline V gene sequence: CDR1 DFQATT, CDR2 SNEGSKA (reference sequence). With 5 bases removed from V and 1 base from J, the gap between germline ends came to 13 bases. This CDR3 contains 14 residues. CDR3 sequence (DNA): TGCAGTGCTCCCACAGGGATTCGCACAGATACGCAGTATTTT. Its translation is CSAPTGIRTDTQYF.